This T cell receptor beta chain derives from a study of T cell clonotyping in hematopoietic cell transplantation. Time point reported: recipient sample about 28 days before transplant, after cytoreduction. Clones were read by immunoSEQ multiplex PCR, and TCRdb kept only the in-frame ones, dropping some. The sample lists 25,000 or so clones, around 70% seen once, with approximately 5.9% in the top ten. The CDR3 runs 13 residues. The V gene end was trimmed by 4 bases and the J gene end by 5 bases; junction bases not matched to a gene: 5. The germline gives CDR1 MGHDK, CDR2 SYGVNS. The sequencing used peripheral blood mononuclear cells, collected before stem cell transplant. The chain recombines TRBV25-1 with TRBJ2-7; the match to TRBD1 covers 7 bases. The receptor's source is a man between 50 and 59 years old with myelodysplastic syndrome. Some clones in this sample may be carry-over from other donors' samples. CDR3 in DNA: TGTGCCAGCAGTGTGCAGGGGGTGGACGAGCAGTACTTC. Translating it yields CASSVQGVDEQYF.